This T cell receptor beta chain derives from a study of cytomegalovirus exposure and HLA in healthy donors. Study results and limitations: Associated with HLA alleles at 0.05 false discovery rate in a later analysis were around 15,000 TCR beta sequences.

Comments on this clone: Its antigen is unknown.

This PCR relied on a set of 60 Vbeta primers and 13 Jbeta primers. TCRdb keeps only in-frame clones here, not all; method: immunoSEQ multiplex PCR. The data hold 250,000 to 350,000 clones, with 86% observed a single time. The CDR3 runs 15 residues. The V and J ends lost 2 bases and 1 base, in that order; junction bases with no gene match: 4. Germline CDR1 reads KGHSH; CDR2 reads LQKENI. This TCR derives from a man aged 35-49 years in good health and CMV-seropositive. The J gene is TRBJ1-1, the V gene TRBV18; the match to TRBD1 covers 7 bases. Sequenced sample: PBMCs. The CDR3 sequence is CASSPTGQPNTEAFF. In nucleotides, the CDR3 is TGTGCCAGCTCACCAACGGGACAGCCGAACACTGAAGCTTTCTTT.